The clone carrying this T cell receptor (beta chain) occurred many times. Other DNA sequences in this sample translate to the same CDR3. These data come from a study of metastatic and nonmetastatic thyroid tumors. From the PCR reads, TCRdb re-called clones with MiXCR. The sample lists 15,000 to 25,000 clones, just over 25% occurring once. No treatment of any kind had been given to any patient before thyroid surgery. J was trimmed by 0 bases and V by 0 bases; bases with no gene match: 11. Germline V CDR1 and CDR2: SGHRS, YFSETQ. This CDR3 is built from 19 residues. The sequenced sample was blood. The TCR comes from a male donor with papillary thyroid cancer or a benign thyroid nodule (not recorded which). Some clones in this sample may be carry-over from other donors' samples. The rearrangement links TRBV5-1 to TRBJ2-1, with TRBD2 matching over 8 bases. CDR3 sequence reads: CASSLEGGTGGGSYNEQFF. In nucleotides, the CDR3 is TGCGCCAGCAGCTTGGAGGGCGGGACCGGGGGGGGCTCCTACAATGAGCAGTTCTTC.